What follows is one T cell receptor (beta chain) and its context. These data are taken from a study of shared T cell receptors in the human thymus. Using immunoSEQ multiplex PCR, the repertoire was profiled, and TCRdb retains in-frame clones only, with some absent. Among roughly 660,000 clones listed, approximately 90% were seen once. This CDR3 has 14 residues. Unmatched junction bases numbered 5, after V lost 4 bases and J lost 2 bases. In germline, CDR1 is GTSNPN, CDR2 SVGIG (reference sequence). These data are also associated with another study on human thymus T cells. Per that study: Resections from corrective heart surgery supplied the thymus tissue.

Specimen: thymocytes. This clonotype originated in a boy younger than two with a congenital heart defect. This chain connects TRBV30 to TRBJ2-7; 10 bases agree with TRBD1. The CDR3 DNA reads TGTGCCTGGACCCGGGGGACAGGGGCCTACGAGCAGTACTTC. Its protein product is CAWTRGTGAYEQYF.